The source of this TCR beta chain is a study of blood T cell repertoires in COVID-19. Study-wide background: In each case, the material was cDNA or gDNA derived from T cells, B-cell-depleted T cells, or PBMCs.

Profiled with immunoSEQ multiplex PCR; TCRdb holds only in-frame clones, not every one. The repertoire holds hundreds of thousands of clones, 80% to 90% seen once, with 7.5% in the top ten. It was during active infection that Seattle patients were enrolled and then longitudinally followed. The CDR3 contains 15 residues. Trimming took 5 bases from V and 5 from J; bases not matched to a gene: 7. CDR1 is SGHNT and CDR2 is YYREEE in the germline V gene (reference sequence). The sequence came from an elderly woman with COVID-19, enrolled during active disease. This chain connects TRBV5-4 to TRBJ1-6, with 7 bases fitting TRBD1. Sequenced material: peripheral blood. CDR3 DNA: TGTGCCAGCAGTCAAAGACAGGGTGATAATTCACCCCTCCACTTT. It encodes CASSQRQGDNSPLHF.